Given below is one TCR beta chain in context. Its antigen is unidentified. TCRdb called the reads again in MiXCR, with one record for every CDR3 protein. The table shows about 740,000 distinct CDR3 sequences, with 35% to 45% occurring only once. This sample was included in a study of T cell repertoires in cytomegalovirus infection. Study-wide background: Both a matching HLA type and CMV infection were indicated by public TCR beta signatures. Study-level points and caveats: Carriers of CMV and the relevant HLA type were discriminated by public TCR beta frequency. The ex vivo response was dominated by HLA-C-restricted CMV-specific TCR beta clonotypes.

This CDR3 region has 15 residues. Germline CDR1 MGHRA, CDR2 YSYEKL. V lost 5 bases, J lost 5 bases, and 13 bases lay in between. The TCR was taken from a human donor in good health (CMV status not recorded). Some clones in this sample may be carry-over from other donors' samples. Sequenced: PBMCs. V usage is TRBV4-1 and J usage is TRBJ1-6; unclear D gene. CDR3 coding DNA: TGCGCCAGCAGCTACCAGGACGGAGATAATTCACCCCTCCACTTT. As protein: CASSYQDGDNSPLHF.